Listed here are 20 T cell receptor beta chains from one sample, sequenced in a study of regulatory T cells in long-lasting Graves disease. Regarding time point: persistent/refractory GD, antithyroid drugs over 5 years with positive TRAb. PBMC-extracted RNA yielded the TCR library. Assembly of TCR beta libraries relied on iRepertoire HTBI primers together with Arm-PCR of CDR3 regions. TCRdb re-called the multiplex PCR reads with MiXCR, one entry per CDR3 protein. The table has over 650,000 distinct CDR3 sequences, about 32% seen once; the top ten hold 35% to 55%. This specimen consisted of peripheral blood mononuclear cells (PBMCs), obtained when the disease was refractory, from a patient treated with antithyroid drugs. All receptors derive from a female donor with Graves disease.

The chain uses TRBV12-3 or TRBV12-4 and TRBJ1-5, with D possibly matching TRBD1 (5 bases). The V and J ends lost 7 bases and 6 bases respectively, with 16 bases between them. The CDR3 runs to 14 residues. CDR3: CASKSGTSSQPQHF. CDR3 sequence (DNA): TGTGCCAGCAAATCAGGGACTTCCAGTCAGCCCCAGCATTTT.

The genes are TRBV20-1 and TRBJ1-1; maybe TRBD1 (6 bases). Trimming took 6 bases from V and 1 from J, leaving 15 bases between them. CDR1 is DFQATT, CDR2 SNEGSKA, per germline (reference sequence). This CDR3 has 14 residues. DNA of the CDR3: TGCAGTGCCCAGGACCAACAGGGGAACACTGAAGCTTTCTTT. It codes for CSAQDQQGNTEAFF.

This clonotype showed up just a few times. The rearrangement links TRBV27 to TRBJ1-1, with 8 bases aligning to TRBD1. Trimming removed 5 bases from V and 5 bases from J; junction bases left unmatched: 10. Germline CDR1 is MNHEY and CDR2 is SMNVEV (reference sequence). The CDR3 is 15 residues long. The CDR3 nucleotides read TGTGCCAGCAGTGCCACCGGACAGGGCAGTACTGAAGCTTTCTTT. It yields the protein CASSATGQGSTEAFF.

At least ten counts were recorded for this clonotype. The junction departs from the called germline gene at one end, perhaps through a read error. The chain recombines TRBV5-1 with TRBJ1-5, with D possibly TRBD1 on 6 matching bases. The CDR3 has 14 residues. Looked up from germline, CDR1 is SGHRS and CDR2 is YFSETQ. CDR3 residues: CASSPGGGNQPQHF. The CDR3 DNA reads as TGTGCCAGCAGCCCCGGAGGGGGAAATCAGCCCCAGCATTTT. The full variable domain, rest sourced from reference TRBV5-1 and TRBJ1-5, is KAGVTQTPRYLIKTRGQQVTLSCSPISGHRSVSWYQQTPGQGLQFLFEYFSETQRNKGNFPGRFSGRQFSNSRSEMNVSTLELGDSALYLCASSPGGGNQPQHFGDGTRLSIL.

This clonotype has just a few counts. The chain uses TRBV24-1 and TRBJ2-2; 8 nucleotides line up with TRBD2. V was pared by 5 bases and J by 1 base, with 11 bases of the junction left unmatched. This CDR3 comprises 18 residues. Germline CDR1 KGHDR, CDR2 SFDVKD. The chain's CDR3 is CATSAVSGGLENTGELFF. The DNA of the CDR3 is TGTGCCACCAGTGCCGTTTCGGGGGGACTAGAGAACACCGGGGAGCTGTTTTTT.

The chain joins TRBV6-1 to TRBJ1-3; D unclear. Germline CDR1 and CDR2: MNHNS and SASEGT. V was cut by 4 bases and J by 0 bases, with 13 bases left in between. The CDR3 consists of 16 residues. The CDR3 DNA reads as TGTGCCAGCAGTGTGGGAGGCCTTAACTCTGGAAACACCATATATTTT. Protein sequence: CASSVGGLNSGNTIYF.

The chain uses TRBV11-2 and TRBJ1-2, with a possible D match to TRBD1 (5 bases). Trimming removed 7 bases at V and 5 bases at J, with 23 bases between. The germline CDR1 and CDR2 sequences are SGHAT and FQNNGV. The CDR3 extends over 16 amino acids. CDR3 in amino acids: CASNSPKGRALYGYTF. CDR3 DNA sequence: TGTGCCAGCAACTCCCCCAAGGGGAGGGCACTTTATGGCTACACCTTC.

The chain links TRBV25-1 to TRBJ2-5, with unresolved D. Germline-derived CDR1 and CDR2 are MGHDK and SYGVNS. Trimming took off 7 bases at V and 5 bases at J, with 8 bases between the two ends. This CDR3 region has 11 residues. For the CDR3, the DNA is TGTGCCAGCACCTTCTTTGAGACCCAGTACTTC. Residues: CASTFFETQYF. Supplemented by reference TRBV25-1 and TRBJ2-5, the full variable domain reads EADIYQTPRYLVIGTGKKITLECSQTMGHDKMYWYQQDPGMELHLIHYSYGVNSTEKGDLSSESTVSRIRTEHFPLTLESARPSHTSQYLCASTFFETQYFGPGTRLLVL.

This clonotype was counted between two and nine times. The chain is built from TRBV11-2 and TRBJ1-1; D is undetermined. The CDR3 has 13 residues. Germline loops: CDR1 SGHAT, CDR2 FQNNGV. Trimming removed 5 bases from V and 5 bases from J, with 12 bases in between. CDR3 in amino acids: CASSKSVGTEAFF. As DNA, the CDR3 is TGTGCCAGCAGCAAGTCGGTAGGGACTGAAGCTTTCTTT. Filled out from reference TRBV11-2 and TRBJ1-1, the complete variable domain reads EAGVAQSPRYKIIEKRQSVAFWCNPISGHATLYWYQQILGQGPKLLIQFQNNGVVDDSQLPKDRFSAERLKGVDSTLKIQPAKLEDSAVYLCASSKSVGTEAFFGQGTRLTVV.

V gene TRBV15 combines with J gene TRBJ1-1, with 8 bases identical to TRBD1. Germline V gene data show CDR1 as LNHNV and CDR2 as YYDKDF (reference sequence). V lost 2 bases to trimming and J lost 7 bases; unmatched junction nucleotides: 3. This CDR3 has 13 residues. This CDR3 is CATSRPGTGEAFF. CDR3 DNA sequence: TGTGCCACCAGCAGACCCGGGACAGGTGAAGCTTTCTTT.

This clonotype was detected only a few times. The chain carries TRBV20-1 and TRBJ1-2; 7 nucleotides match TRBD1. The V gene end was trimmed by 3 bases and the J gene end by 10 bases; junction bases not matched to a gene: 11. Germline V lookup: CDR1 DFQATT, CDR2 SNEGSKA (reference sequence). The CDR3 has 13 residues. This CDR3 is CSARRGTVFDYTF. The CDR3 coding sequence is TGCAGTGCTAGGAGAGGGACAGTCTTCGACTACACCTTC.

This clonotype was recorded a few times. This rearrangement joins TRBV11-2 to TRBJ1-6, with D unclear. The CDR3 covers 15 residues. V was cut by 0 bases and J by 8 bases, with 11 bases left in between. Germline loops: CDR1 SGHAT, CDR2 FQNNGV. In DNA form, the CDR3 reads TGTGCCAGCAGCTTAGACCAGGCTCCGGATTCACCCCTCCACTTT. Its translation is CASSLDQAPDSPLHF.

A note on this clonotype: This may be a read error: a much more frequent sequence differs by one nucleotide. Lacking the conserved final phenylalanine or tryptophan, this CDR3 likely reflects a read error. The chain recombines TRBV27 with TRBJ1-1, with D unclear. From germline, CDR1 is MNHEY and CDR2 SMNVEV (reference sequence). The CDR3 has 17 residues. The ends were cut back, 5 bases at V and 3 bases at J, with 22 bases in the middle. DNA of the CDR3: TGTGCCAGCAGTAGCGCGCAGAGGAGAAGTCGGGACACTGAAGCTTTCCTT. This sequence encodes CASSSAQRRSRDTEAFL.

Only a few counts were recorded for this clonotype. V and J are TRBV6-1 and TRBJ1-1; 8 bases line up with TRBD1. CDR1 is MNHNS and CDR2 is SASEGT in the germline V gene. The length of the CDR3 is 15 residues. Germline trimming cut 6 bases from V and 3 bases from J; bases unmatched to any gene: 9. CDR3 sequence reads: CASRKAGTGDTEAFF. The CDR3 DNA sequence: TGTGCCAGCAGAAAAGCCGGGACAGGCGACACTGAAGCTTTCTTT.

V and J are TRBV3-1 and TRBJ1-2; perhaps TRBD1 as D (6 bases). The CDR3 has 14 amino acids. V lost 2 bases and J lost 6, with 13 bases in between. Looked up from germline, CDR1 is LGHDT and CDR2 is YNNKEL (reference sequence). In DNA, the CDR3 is TGTGCCAGCAGCCAACGGGGGGCGCAGGATGGCTACACCTTC. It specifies CASSQRGAQDGYTF.

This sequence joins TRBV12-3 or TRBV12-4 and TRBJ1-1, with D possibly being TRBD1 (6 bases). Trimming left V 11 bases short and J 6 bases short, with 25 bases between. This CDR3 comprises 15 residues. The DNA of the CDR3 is TGTGCCGGCACCCCGGATGGACAGAGGTTCTCTGAAGCTTTCTTT. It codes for CAGTPDGQRFSEAFF.

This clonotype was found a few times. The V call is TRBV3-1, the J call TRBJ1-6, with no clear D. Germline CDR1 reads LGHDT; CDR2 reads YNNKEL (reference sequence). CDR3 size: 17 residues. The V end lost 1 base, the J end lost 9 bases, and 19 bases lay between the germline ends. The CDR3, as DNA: TGTGCCAGCAGCCAAGCCCAGACCCCCGTTGTGGGTTCACCCCTCCACTTT. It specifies CASSQAQTPVVGSPLHF.

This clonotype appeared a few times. The CDR3 spells CASSTKDRDSNSNQPQHF. The CDR3 DNA sequence: TGTGCCAGTAGTACAAAGGACAGAGATTCTAATAGCAATCAGCCCCAGCATTTT. The chain combines TRBV19 with TRBJ1-5; tentatively, D is TRBD1 (6 bases). The CDR3 contains 18 residues. Germline V gene sequence: CDR1 LNHDA, CDR2 SQIVND (reference sequence). The germline V and J ends were trimmed by 4 bases and 0 bases, with 19 bases remaining between them.

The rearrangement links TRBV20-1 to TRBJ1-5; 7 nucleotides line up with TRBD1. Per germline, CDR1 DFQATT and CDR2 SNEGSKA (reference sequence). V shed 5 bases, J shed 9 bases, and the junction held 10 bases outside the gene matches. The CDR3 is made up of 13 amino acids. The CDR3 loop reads CSAPRQGPGPQHF. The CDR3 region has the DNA TGCAGTGCTCCACGACAGGGCCCGGGGCCCCAGCATTTT.

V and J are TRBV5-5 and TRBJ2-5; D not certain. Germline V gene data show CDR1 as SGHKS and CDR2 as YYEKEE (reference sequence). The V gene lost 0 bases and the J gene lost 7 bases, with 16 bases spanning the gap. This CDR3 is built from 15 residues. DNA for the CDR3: TGTGCCAGCAGCTTGGGTGTGGGAAGATCGGTGACCCAGTACTTC. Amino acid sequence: CASSLGVGRSVTQYF.